This TCR beta chain was recovered during a study of shared clonotypes between healthy human individuals. Only CD45RO-negative cells positively selected for CCR7 counted as naive CD8 cells, so terminally differentiated effector memory CD45RA+ cells were excluded. Germline V gives CDR1 MDHEN, CDR2 SYDVKM. The CDR3 runs to 13 residues. Trimming removed 6 bases from V and 3 bases from J, with 8 bases in between. Clones were sequenced by immunoSEQ multiplex PCR, and TCRdb holds only the in-frame ones, with some missing. The sample shows some 2,000,000 clones, about 95% of them seen only once. Sequenced input: naive CD8+ T cells sorted from blood. This rearrangement joins TRBV28 to TRBJ1-4; D not resolved. The source is a man between 18 and 35 years old in good health. The CDR3 nucleotides read TGTGCCAGCAGCCTGAGGCCTAATGAAAAACTGTTTTTT. As protein: CASSLRPNEKLFF.